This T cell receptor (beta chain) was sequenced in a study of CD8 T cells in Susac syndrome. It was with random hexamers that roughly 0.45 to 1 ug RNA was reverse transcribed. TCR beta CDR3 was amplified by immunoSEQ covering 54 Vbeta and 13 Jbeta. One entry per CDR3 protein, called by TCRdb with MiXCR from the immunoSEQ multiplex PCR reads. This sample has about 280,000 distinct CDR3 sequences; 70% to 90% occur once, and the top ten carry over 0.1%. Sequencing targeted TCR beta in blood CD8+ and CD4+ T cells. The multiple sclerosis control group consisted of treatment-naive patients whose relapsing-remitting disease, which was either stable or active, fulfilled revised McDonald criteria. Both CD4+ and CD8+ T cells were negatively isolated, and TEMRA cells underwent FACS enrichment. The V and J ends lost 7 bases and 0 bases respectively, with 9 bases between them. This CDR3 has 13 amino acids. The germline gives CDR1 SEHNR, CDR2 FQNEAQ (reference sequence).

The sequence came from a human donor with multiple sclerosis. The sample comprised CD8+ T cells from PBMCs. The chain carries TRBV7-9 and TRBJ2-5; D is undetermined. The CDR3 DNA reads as TGTGCCAGCACATTCGGAGACCAAGAGACCCAGTACTTC. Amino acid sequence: CASTFGDQETQYF. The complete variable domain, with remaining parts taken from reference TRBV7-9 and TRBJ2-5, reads DTGVSQNPRHKITKRGQNVTFRCDPISEHNRLYWYRQTLGQGPEFLTYFQNEAQLEKSRLLSDRFSAERPKGSFSTLEIQRTEQGDSAMYLCASTFGDQETQYFGPGTRLLVL.